Each of the 26 T cell receptor beta chains below was sequenced from the same sample in a study of shared T cell receptors in the human thymus. Some clones are missing from TCRdb's copy, which holds only in-frame ones; the method was immunoSEQ multiplex PCR. The repertoire holds some 720,000 clones, with 88% as singletons. These records were also assigned to another study, of human thymus T cells.

Input material: thymocytes. The receptors derive from a boy in the first two years of life with a congenital heart defect.

The chain is built from TRBV27 and TRBJ2-7; 9 bases match TRBD2. J lost 3 bases, V lost 0 bases, and 3 bases had no gene match. In germline, CDR1 is MNHEY, CDR2 SMNVEV (reference sequence). CDR3 length: 15 residues. The CDR3 DNA sequence: TGTGCCAGCAGTTTATCAGCGGGAGGACTCTACGAGCAGTACTTC. This encodes CASSLSAGGLYEQYF.

J is TRBJ1-3 and V is TRBV5-1, with 9 bases lining up with TRBD1. Germline V gene lookup returns CDR1 SGHRS and CDR2 YFSETQ. The V gene end was trimmed by 3 bases and the J gene end by 4 bases; junction bases not matched to a gene: 2. The CDR3 has 14 residues. The CDR3 bases are TGCGCCAGCAGCTGGGGGACAGGGGGAAACACCATATATTTT. Translating it yields CASSWGTGGNTIYF.

The genes are TRBV15 and TRBJ2-5; 12 nucleotides align to TRBD2. Per germline, CDR1 LNHNV and CDR2 YYDKDF (reference sequence). J was trimmed by 2 bases and V by 1 base; bases with no gene match: 11. The CDR3 is made up of 19 amino acids. CDR3 sequence: CATSRVGLAGGKGQETQYF. CDR3 in DNA: TGTGCCACCAGCAGAGTGGGGCTAGCGGGAGGGAAAGGGCAAGAGACCCAGTACTTC.

The chain has TRBV27 and TRBJ2-7; 10 nucleotides line up with TRBD1. This CDR3 has 15 residues. Germline CDR1 MNHEY, CDR2 SMNVEV (reference sequence). Germline trimming cut 5 bases from V and 0 bases from J; bases unmatched to any gene: 4. The CDR3 loop is CASSPRDRGSYEQYF. DNA of the CDR3: TGTGCCAGCAGTCCCCGGGACAGGGGCTCCTACGAGCAGTACTTC.

This chain joins TRBV25-1 and TRBJ2-5, with TRBD2 identical over 11 bases. CDR1 and CDR2 from the germline V gene are MGHDK and SYGVNS. Germline trimming cut 4 bases from V and 5 bases from J; bases unmatched to any gene: 9. The CDR3 sequence is 16 residues long. CDR3 sequence reads: CASSGSGRAIHETQYF. CDR3 coding DNA: TGTGCCAGCAGTGGTAGCGGGAGGGCCATCCATGAGACCCAGTACTTC.

This chain joins TRBV21-1 and TRBJ1-1. TRBV21-1 is reported as a pseudogene. The CDR3 is made up of 14 amino acids. The CDR3 here is CASSQRWGDTEAFF. The CDR3 region has the DNA TGTGCCAGCAGCCAAAGGTGGGGGGACACTGAAGCTTTCTTT.

This clone appeared a single time. The chain employs TRBV9 and TRBJ2-6; tentative D call: TRBD1 (6 bases). Germline V CDR1 and CDR2: SGDLS, YYNGEE. Trimming left V 4 bases short and J 0 bases short, with 14 bases between. The CDR3 sequence is 17 residues long. CDR3: CASSLRQARSGANVLTF. The DNA of the CDR3 is TGTGCCAGCAGCCTTCGACAGGCCCGCTCTGGGGCCAACGTCCTGACTTTC.

This chain uses TRBV14 with TRBJ1-2, with D maybe TRBD1 (5 bases). Per the germline V gene, CDR1 is SGHDN and CDR2 is FVKESK. This CDR3 has 14 residues. Trimming took 0 bases from V and 6 from J, leaving 11 bases between them. The CDR3 region has the DNA TGTGCCAGCAGCCAAGATCGCAGGGCTCATGGCTACACCTTC. It yields the protein CASSQDRRAHGYTF.

The V and J genes are TRBV14 and TRBJ2-7; D call uncertain. CDR1 SGHDN and CDR2 FVKESK come from the germline V gene. CDR3 length: 14 residues. Trimming removed 0 bases from V and 3 bases from J, with 9 bases in between. This CDR3 is CASSQDLRIYEQYF. CDR3 in DNA: TGTGCCAGCAGCCAAGATCTGAGGATCTACGAGCAGTACTTC.

The chain couples TRBV28 to TRBJ2-5; 7 bases match TRBD1. The J segment lost 4 bases and the V segment lost 1 base, leaving 9 bases of the junction unmatched. The germline gives CDR1 MDHEN, CDR2 SYDVKM. The CDR3 covers 16 residues. CDR3 in DNA: TGTGCCAGCAGTTTATTTCCAACAGGGGTGGCAGAGACCCAGTACTTC. Translating it yields CASSLFPTGVAETQYF.

The chain has TRBV11-2 and TRBJ1-1; tentative D call: TRBD1 (5 bases). The ends were cut back, 3 bases at V and 1 base at J, with 15 bases in the middle. Germline lookup yields CDR1 SGHAT and CDR2 FQNNGV. CDR3 length: 16 amino acids. CDR3 region: CASSFWATAENTEAFF. In DNA form, the CDR3 reads TGTGCCAGCAGCTTTTGGGCGACAGCCGAGAACACTGAAGCTTTCTTT.

The CDR3 is CASRNRRVWSYTF. The CDR3, as DNA: TGTGCCAGCAGGAACCGACGGGTCTGGAGCTACACCTTC. The gene calls are TRBV6-5 and TRBJ1-2; D is unresolved. Germline V CDR1 and CDR2: MNHEY, SVGAGI. Trimming removed 6 bases at V and 9 bases at J, with 17 bases between. There are 13 residues in the CDR3.

This clone has a single count. The rearrangement joins TRBV11-2 to TRBJ1-1; D call uncertain. Germline loops: CDR1 SGHAT, CDR2 FQNNGV. V lost 1 base and J 6 bases, leaving 9 bases between the germline ends. The CDR3 has 13 residues. CDR3 residues: CASSLGPEAEAFF. CDR3 sequence (DNA): TGTGCCAGCAGCTTAGGTCCGGAGGCTGAAGCTTTCTTT.

The rearrangement uses TRBV11-2 and TRBJ2-2; possibly TRBD1 for D (6 bases). The CDR3 consists of 18 residues. CDR1 is SGHAT and CDR2 is FQNNGV in the germline V gene. Trimming took 1 base from V and 2 from J, leaving 17 bases between them. The CDR3 DNA reads as TGTGCCAGCAGCTTAGCCCGTGGACAGACAATAAACACCGGGGAGCTGTTTTTT. It translates to CASSLARGQTINTGELFF.

This clone has more than one count but fewer than ten. This chain uses TRBV7-9 with TRBJ2-1; TRBD2 aligns across 9 bases. CDR3 length: 17 residues. From germline, CDR1 is SEHNR and CDR2 FQNEAQ (reference sequence). Losses at the gene ends were 5 bases for V and 9 bases for J; bases not matched to a gene: 17. Here the CDR3 DNA reads TGTGCCAGCAGCCGTACGTTAGGTAGCGGGAGCTTTGGTGAGCAGTTCTTC. It translates to CASSRTLGSGSFGEQFF.

The chain is built from TRBV6-8 and TRBJ2-3; D might be TRBD1 (6 bases). This CDR3 contains 16 residues. The ends were cut back, 6 bases at V and 0 bases at J, with 16 bases in the middle. In germline, CDR1 is MNHGY, CDR2 SAAAGT. CDR3: CASSPPPGQSTDTQYF. The CDR3 nucleotides read TGTGCCAGCAGCCCTCCCCCGGGACAAAGCACAGATACGCAGTATTTT.

V gene TRBV6-6 combines with J gene TRBJ2-5; tentatively, D is TRBD1 (6 bases). The CDR3 runs to 13 residues. Germline lookup yields CDR1 MNHNY and CDR2 SVGAGI (reference sequence). Trimming pared 5 bases from V and 3 bases from J, leaving 10 bases between. CDR3: CASSRDIEETQYF. In nucleotides, the CDR3 is TGTGCCAGCAGTCGGGACATTGAAGAGACCCAGTACTTC.

The chain's CDR3 is CASSRWTSGRMDTQYF. The CDR3, as DNA: TGTGCCAGCAGCCGCTGGACTAGCGGGAGGATGGATACGCAGTATTTT. The rearrangement links TRBV14 to TRBJ2-3; 14 nucleotides line up with TRBD2. The CDR3 spans 16 residues. After removal of 4 bases from V and 6 bases from J, the junction contained 6 bases not matched to a gene. Germline lookup yields CDR1 SGHDN and CDR2 FVKESK.

The chain has TRBV27 and TRBJ2-7; TRBD2 matches at 10 bases. Germline lookup yields CDR1 MNHEY and CDR2 SMNVEV (reference sequence). The J segment lost 1 base and the V segment lost 0 bases, leaving 3 bases of the junction unmatched. There are 16 residues in the CDR3. The CDR3 sequence: CASSLSVAGGSYEQYF. CDR3 DNA: TGTGCCAGCAGTTTATCGGTAGCGGGAGGATCCTACGAGCAGTACTTC.

The V and J genes are TRBV5-6 and TRBJ2-7; 7 positions agree with TRBD1. From germline, CDR1 is SGHDT and CDR2 YYEEEE. V dropped 4 bases and J dropped 5; count of bases not matched to a gene: 21. The CDR3 is 18 amino acids. Here the CDR3 reads CASSPTGQVLRLRHEQYF. The CDR3 coding sequence is TGTGCCAGCAGCCCCACCGGACAGGTTCTAAGGCTAAGGCACGAGCAGTACTTC.

This chain links TRBV5-6 with TRBJ2-7; D not certain. Germline V gene data show CDR1 as SGHDT and CDR2 as YYEEEE. The CDR3 is 13 residues long. Deletions cut 1 base from V and 5 bases from J, with 10 bases between. For the CDR3, the DNA is TGTGCCAGCAGCTTGTATGATCTAGACGAGCAGTACTTC. Protein sequence: CASSLYDLDEQYF.

The rearrangement uses TRBV5-1 and TRBJ2-7; D is unresolved. CDR1 is SGHRS, CDR2 YFSETQ, per germline. This CDR3 has 16 amino acids. The V end lost 1 base, the J end lost 3 bases, and 17 bases lay between the germline ends. The CDR3 nucleotides are TGCGCCAGCAGCTTGAAAGGCGAAGCGTATTTCTACGAGCAGTACTTC. Translated: CASSLKGEAYFYEQYF.

The rearrangement uses TRBV6-5 and TRBJ1-2; a weak D match, TRBD1 (5 bases). V dropped 7 bases and J dropped 4 bases, with 16 bases sitting between them. This CDR3 comprises 14 residues. Per the germline V gene, CDR1 is MNHEY and CDR2 is SVGAGI. The CDR3 is CASTLRGGTYGYTF. CDR3 coding DNA: TGTGCCAGCACCCTACGGGGGGGTACCTATGGCTACACCTTC.

The rearrangement joins TRBV9 to TRBJ2-3; the D gene is possibly TRBD2 (5 bases). Germline V CDR1 and CDR2: SGDLS, YYNGEE. Trimming cost V 4 bases and J 5 bases, with 14 bases left between them. The CDR3 sequence is 14 residues long. The CDR3 here is CASSQTRRGDTQYF. The CDR3 nucleotides are TGTGCCAGCAGCCAGACTCGACGGGGAGATACGCAGTATTTT.

The chain is built from TRBV14 and TRBJ2-3; D call uncertain. The germline V gene encodes CDR1 SGHDN and CDR2 FVKESK. V shed 1 base and J shed 2 bases, with 7 bases lying between them. The CDR3 loop spans 14 amino acids. The CDR3 here is CASSQVRFTDTQYF. The CDR3 DNA reads TGTGCCAGCAGCCAAGTGCGGTTCACAGATACGCAGTATTTT.

V is TRBV5-6 and J is TRBJ2-1; D is possibly TRBD2 (6 bases). Trimming shortened V by 3 bases and J by 10 bases, and 11 bases separated the two germline ends. CDR1 is SGHDT, CDR2 YYEEEE, per germline. The CDR3 length is 12 residues. CDR3 DNA sequence: TGTGCCAGCAGCTCCGGGACTTCAGAGCAGTTCTTC. Residues: CASSSGTSEQFF.